These 21 T cell receptor beta chains were sequenced from one sample in a study of T-cell reconstitution after alpha-beta-depleted transplantation in children. As it was prepared, the TCRbeta library received unique molecular identifiers. TCRdb processed the PCR reads anew with MiXCR; each CDR3 protein has one entry. The repertoire includes about 440,000 distinct CDR3 sequences, approximately 42% of them detected once, and around 29% sits in the top ten. Sequencing was performed on PBMCs, taken before TCRalphabeta/CD19-depleted stem cell transplant. Receptor source: a girl aged 2 to 10 with aplastic anemia, due to receive a stem cell transplant.

This clonotype was observed a few times. This chain links TRBV6-1 with TRBJ2-2; no definite D call. This CDR3 comprises 13 residues. V lost 4 bases to trimming and J lost 8 bases, with 11 bases between them. Germline V gives CDR1 MNHNS, CDR2 SASEGT. CDR3: CASSVLEFGELFF. The CDR3 region has the DNA TGTGCCAGCAGTGTTTTAGAGTTTGGGGAGCTGTTTTTT.

The CDR3 DNA sequence: TGTGCCAGCAGTGAATATAGCAGGGGATCTGGAAACACCATATATTTT. Its protein is CASSEYSRGSGNTIYF. The chain employs TRBV25-1 and TRBJ1-3, with TRBD1 as a possible D gene (6 bases). This CDR3 is built from 16 residues. V gave up 0 bases and J gave up 1 base, with 10 bases separating them. The germline CDR1 and CDR2 sequences are MGHDK and SYGVNS. Full variable domain (rest looked up from reference TRBV25-1 and TRBJ1-3): EADIYQTPRYLVIGTGKKITLECSQTMGHDKMYWYQQDPGMELHLIHYSYGVNSTEKGDLSSESTVSRIRTEHFPLTLESARPSHTSQYLCASSEYSRGSGNTIYFGEGSWLTVV.

This clonotype was counted a few times. V usage is TRBV6-5 and J usage is TRBJ2-1, with 7 bases matching TRBD2. In germline, CDR1 is MNHEY, CDR2 SVGAGI. J was trimmed by 8 bases and V by 3 bases; bases with no gene match: 13. This CDR3 has 16 residues. In nucleotides, the CDR3 is TGTGCCAGCAGTTATTTCAATGGGAGGGCCATCGATGAGCAGTTCTTC. Translation: CASSYFNGRAIDEQFF.

The V gene is TRBV10-1, the J gene TRBJ2-1; 9 bases are shared with TRBD2. J was trimmed by 4 bases and V by 6 bases; bases with no gene match: 16. The CDR3 length is 18 residues. Germline V gene sequence: CDR1 WNHNN, CDR2 SYGVQD (reference sequence). In DNA form, the CDR3 reads TGCGCCAGCAGCCCCAATCGTAGGGCTAGCGGGAAGTACAATGAGCAGTTCTTC. Its translation: CASSPNRRASGKYNEQFF.

A single count supports this clonotype. This rearrangement joins TRBV5-5 to TRBJ2-2; D may be TRBD2 (6 bases). Germline CDR1 SGHKS, CDR2 YYEKEE (reference sequence). This CDR3 contains 16 residues. V was pared by 2 bases and J by 2 bases, with 13 bases between. Here the CDR3 DNA reads TGTGCCAGCAGCTTAGGTCGACTAGTAAACACCGGGGAGCTGTTTTTT. Its translation: CASSLGRLVNTGELFF.

The genes are TRBV6-1 and TRBJ2-3; 11 bases align to TRBD2. Trimming at V came to 5 bases and at J to 6 bases, leaving 7 bases not matched to a gene. Germline CDR1 is MNHNS and CDR2 is SASEGT. The CDR3 consists of 15 residues. Written as DNA, the CDR3 is TGTGCCAGCAGTCGTACCGGGACTAGCGGTGATACGCAGTATTTT. Its protein is CASSRTGTSGDTQYF.

CDR3 sequence (DNA): TGTGCCAGCAGCCCACCTCCGGGACAGTCCCGGTACGAGCAGTACTTC. It codes for CASSPPPGQSRYEQYF. The chain is built from TRBV28 and TRBJ2-7; 7 bases line up with TRBD1. Germline V CDR1 and CDR2: MDHEN, SYDVKM. The length of the CDR3 is 16 residues. V was pared by 6 bases and J by 4 bases, with 15 bases of the junction left unmatched.

The V and J genes are TRBV25-1 and TRBJ2-7, with 8 bases that match TRBD2. Per the germline V gene, CDR1 is MGHDK and CDR2 is SYGVNS. The V segment lost 4 bases and the J segment 7 bases; nucleotides outside the gene matches: 9. This CDR3 comprises 14 residues. CDR3 coding DNA: TGTGCCAGCAGTGGCCCAGCGGGAGCAGGGGAGCAGTACTTC. It yields the protein CASSGPAGAGEQYF.

The chain recombines TRBV7-2 with TRBJ1-2; 7 nucleotides line up with TRBD1. Germline CDR1 and CDR2: SGHTA and FQGNSA. The CDR3 totals 13 residues. V gave up 3 bases and J gave up 8 bases; unmatched junction bases: 6. This CDR3 reads CASSFDRAVGYTF. The CDR3 nucleotides are TGTGCCAGCAGCTTTGACAGGGCCGTAGGCTACACCTTC.

This clonotype has a count of ten or more. J is TRBJ2-7 and V is TRBV5-1; 8 bases are shared with TRBD1. Germline V gives CDR1 SGHRS, CDR2 YFSETQ. This CDR3 is built from 17 residues. V shed 0 bases, J shed 2 bases, and the junction held 10 bases outside the gene matches. The CDR3 DNA follows: TGCGCCAGCAGCTTGGGACAGGGGTACACTCGAACCTACGAGCAGTACTTC. Amino acids: CASSLGQGYTRTYEQYF.

The chain employs TRBV5-1 and TRBJ2-2, with TRBD2 identical over 8 bases. Germline CDR1 SGHRS, CDR2 YFSETQ. The CDR3 length is 15 residues. Trimming at V came to 1 base and at J to 5 bases, leaving 4 bases not matched to a gene. The DNA for the CDR3 is TGCGCCAGCAGCTTGTTAGCGGGACGGACCGGGGAGCTGTTTTTT. It encodes CASSLLAGRTGELFF.

This clonotype was counted once. The chain recombines TRBV7-9 with TRBJ2-2, with D unresolved. Per germline, CDR1 SEHNR and CDR2 FQNEAQ (reference sequence). Trimming removed 3 bases from V and 6 bases from J, with 11 bases in between. The CDR3 runs 14 residues. The CDR3 reads CASSLVPGAGELFF. The CDR3, as DNA: TGTGCCAGCAGCTTGGTTCCGGGTGCCGGGGAGCTGTTTTTT.

The V and J genes are TRBV20-1 and TRBJ2-2, with D unresolved. The CDR3 sequence is 15 residues long. Germline V gene data show CDR1 as DFQATT and CDR2 as SNEGSKA (reference sequence). V lost 1 base and J lost 2, with 11 bases in between. The CDR3 loop reads CSARAIRTNTGELFF. The DNA of the CDR3 is TGCAGTGCTAGAGCCATACGTACTAACACCGGGGAGCTGTTTTTT.

The gene calls are TRBV20-1 and TRBJ2-2, with D possibly TRBD2 on 6 matching bases. The germline V gene encodes CDR1 DFQATT and CDR2 SNEGSKA (reference sequence). This CDR3 spans 15 amino acids. V lost 3 bases to trimming and J lost 4 bases, with 15 bases between them. CDR3 nucleotides: TGCAGTGCTAGGGCCGCGGGGATGGGCACCGGGGAGCTGTTTTTT. Amino acid sequence: CSARAAGMGTGELFF.

J is TRBJ2-5 and V is TRBV4-1; D might be TRBD1 (5 bases). Trimming took off 4 bases at V and 0 bases at J, with 6 bases between the two ends. The CDR3 covers 13 residues. Germline lookup yields CDR1 MGHRA and CDR2 YSYEKL. This CDR3 is CASSRQNQETQYF. Here the CDR3 DNA reads TGCGCCAGCAGCCGACAGAACCAAGAGACCCAGTACTTC.

The V and J genes are TRBV20-1 and TRBJ1-3, with no clear D. The CDR3 contains 12 residues. Trimming cost V 0 bases and J 11 bases, with 11 bases left between them. Germline V gene data show CDR1 as DFQATT and CDR2 as SNEGSKA (reference sequence). CDR3 sequence (DNA): TGCAGTGCTAGAGATGAGGACGCAGCCATATATTTT. It is translated as CSARDEDAAIYF.

This rearrangement joins TRBV7-6 to TRBJ2-3, with a weak D call TRBD1 (5 bases). V was trimmed by 2 bases and J by 1 base, leaving 22 bases between them. The CDR3 has 19 amino acids. Germline-derived CDR1 and CDR2 are SGHVS and FNYEAQ. CDR3 sequence reads: CASSLNDVFRARGTDTQYF. The CDR3 DNA reads as TGTGCCAGCAGCTTAAATGATGTGTTCAGGGCGCGAGGCACAGATACGCAGTATTTT.

This clonotype was counted many times. This chain links TRBV6-2 or TRBV6-3 with TRBJ2-2; D is undetermined. The CDR3 consists of 10 residues. Trimming stripped 6 bases from V and 7 bases from J, with 3 bases between. Germline V gene sequence: CDR1 MNHEY, CDR2 SVGEGT. The CDR3 coding sequence is TGTGCCAGCAGGGACGGGGAGCTGTTTTTT. It specifies CASRDGELFF.

This clonotype was counted a few times. The rearrangement joins TRBV5-6 to TRBJ2-7, with D unresolved. Germline CDR1 is SGHDT and CDR2 is YYEEEE. V lost 2 bases, J lost 2 bases, and 17 bases lay in between. The length of the CDR3 is 16 residues. The CDR3 loop reads CASSFATLKSAYEQYF. The CDR3 coding sequence is TGTGCCAGCAGCTTTGCGACTCTGAAGTCCGCCTACGAGCAGTACTTC.

The V and J genes are TRBV6-5 and TRBJ1-1; a weak D match, TRBD1 (5 bases). CDR1 is MNHEY, CDR2 SVGAGI, per germline. The CDR3 consists of 12 residues. Trimming removed 1 base from V and 7 bases from J, with 7 bases in between. As DNA, the CDR3 is TGTGCCAGCAGTTACTGGGGGGGTGAAGCTTTCTTT. It is translated as CASSYWGGEAFF.

Comments on this clonotype: It may be a read error: a sequence one base away is much more abundant. This chain links TRBV11-2 with TRBJ2-3; D gene uncertain. The CDR3 is 13 amino acids. Germline V CDR1 and CDR2: SGHAT, FQNNGV. CDR3 amino acids: CAISSWTGDTQYF. The CDR3 DNA is TGTGCCATCAGCTCCTGGACCGGGGATACGCAGTATTTT. Full variable domain (outside the CDR3, taken from reference TRBV11-2 and TRBJ2-3): EAGVAQSPRYKIIEKRQSVAFWCNPISGHATLYWYQQILGQGPKLLIQFQNNGVVDDSQLPKDRFSAERLKGVDSTLKIQPAKLEDSAVYLCAISSWTGDTQYFGPGTRLTVL.